This T cell receptor (beta chain) comes out of a study of Ad26.COV2.S vaccination and SARS-CoV-2 variants. Study in general: Donor participated within the Ad26.COV2.S arm of the COV1001 trial.

V was clipped by 3 bases and J by 1 base, with 6 bases between them. Germline CDR1 is DFQATT and CDR2 is SNEGSKA (reference sequence). CDR3 size: 12 residues. Data came from immunoSEQ multiplex PCR; TCRdb stores just in-frame clones and leaves some out. The sample holds fewer than 300,000 clones, approximately 89% seen once. The treatment is: about 20 received Ad26.COV2.S at low or high dose, single or two shots; about 5 received placebo; per-sample allocation not given. Day 63 after the first injection of vaccine or placebo was the sampling time. J is TRBJ2-5 and V is TRBV20-1; no clear D gene. This TCR came from a person aged 18-60 years who received the Ad26.COV2.S COVID-19 vaccine or a placebo. Sequencing used peripheral blood, obtained in a trial of Ad26.COV2.S vaccine versus placebo. DNA of the CDR3: TGCAGTGCTAGTAGGACCCAAGAGACCCAGTACTTC. Residues: CSASRTQETQYF.